Below, 17 T cell receptor beta chains from the same sample are listed, as sequenced in a study of cytotoxic CD8 clonotypes in ibrutinib-treated CLL. Sequencing was performed with immunoSEQ multiplex PCR; in TCRdb, only in-frame clones are kept and a portion is missing. The repertoire consists of about 300,000 clones, with 76% occurring once and the leading ten covering about 5.3%. The sample in question was PBMCs, obtained at disease progression, from a patient treated with ibrutinib. Source of these receptors: a human donor with chronic lymphocytic leukemia.

This chain uses TRBV5-1 with TRBJ2-2; D possibly corresponds to TRBD2 (6 bases). Per the germline V gene, CDR1 is SGHRS and CDR2 is YFSETQ. V was shortened by 6 bases and J by 0 bases, with 9 bases between the two germline ends. The CDR3 runs to 14 residues. The chain's CDR3 is CASNSGANTGELFF. The CDR3 DNA reads TGCGCCAGCAATTCGGGGGCGAACACCGGGGAGCTGTTTTTT.

J is TRBJ2-1 and V is TRBV5-1; D is undetermined. Germline V gene lookup returns CDR1 SGHRS and CDR2 YFSETQ. Trimming pared 0 bases from V and 3 bases from J, leaving 7 bases between. The CDR3 has 14 amino acids. In nucleotides, the CDR3 is TGCGCCAGCAGCTTGGTACCCAACTACAATGAGCAGTTCTTC. It codes for CASSLVPNYNEQFF.

This clone was seen a single time. The chain combines TRBV28 with TRBJ2-3; 7 bases match TRBD1. Germline V lookup: CDR1 MDHEN, CDR2 SYDVKM. The CDR3 runs to 17 residues. The V and J ends lost 6 bases and 2 bases, in that order; junction bases with no gene match: 14. This chain's CDR3 is CASSRIGAGTATDTQYF. CDR3 in DNA: TGTGCCAGCAGCCGAATAGGCGCCGGGACAGCCACAGATACGCAGTATTTT.

The chain couples TRBV15 to TRBJ2-1; D perhaps matches TRBD2 (5 bases). V lost 1 base, J lost 2 bases, and 12 bases lay in between. This CDR3 spans 16 amino acids. Looked up from germline, CDR1 is LNHNV and CDR2 is YYDKDF (reference sequence). The DNA of the CDR3 is TGTGCCACCAGCAGAGTAGCGATAGGGACCTACAATGAGCAGTTCTTC. Translating it yields CATSRVAIGTYNEQFF.

The CDR3 DNA follows: TGTGCCAGTGGACAGGCCTACGAGCAGTACTTC. It encodes CASGQAYEQYF. V usage is TRBV6-5 and J usage is TRBJ2-7; TRBD1 agrees at 7 bases. The CDR3 consists of 11 residues. Germline V CDR1 and CDR2: MNHEY, SVGAGI. V lost 9 bases, J lost 2 bases, and 1 base stayed unmatched.

A few counts support this clone. The gene calls are TRBV6-5 and TRBJ2-5; D ambiguous. V lost 7 bases and J lost 5, with 14 bases in between. Germline V gene lookup returns CDR1 MNHEY and CDR2 SVGAGI. The CDR3 has 13 amino acids. The CDR3 coding sequence is TGTGCCAGCAAGGCCCCCGCAGATGAGACCCAGTACTTC. Its translation is CASKAPADETQYF.

The chain recombines TRBV10-2 with TRBJ1-1; TRBD1 matches at 7 bases. With 10 bases clipped from V and 0 bases from J, the junction kept 8 bases outside the gene matches. The CDR3 length is 14 residues. Per germline, CDR1 WSHSY and CDR2 SAAADI. This CDR3 reads CATKRQGLNTEAFF. The CDR3 coding sequence is TGCGCCACCAAGCGACAGGGATTGAACACTGAAGCTTTCTTT.

The chain couples TRBV27 to TRBJ2-5, with 7 nucleotides matching TRBD2. CDR3 length: 16 residues. The germline V gene has CDR1 MNHEY and CDR2 SMNVEV (reference sequence). Trimming removed 4 bases from V and 5 bases from J; junction bases left unmatched: 13. CDR3 DNA sequence: TGTGCCAGCAGTTGGTCTAGCGGACATTATCCGGAGACCCAGTACTTC. Translation: CASSWSSGHYPETQYF.

This clone is a singleton in its sample. Other DNA sequences in this specimen translate into the identical CDR3. This sequence joins TRBV11-3 and TRBJ1-1; D is unresolved. CDR3 length: 14 amino acids. Trimming took 1 base from V and 1 from J, leaving 7 bases between them. The V gene's germline CDR1 is SGHNT and CDR2 YENEEA. DNA of the CDR3: TGTGCCAGCAGCTTAGGCGGCAAGAACACTGAAGCTTTCTTT. It specifies CASSLGGKNTEAFF.

The chain has TRBV29-1 and TRBJ2-5; possibly TRBD2 for D (6 bases). The CDR3 extends over 11 amino acids. Germline V gives CDR1 SQVTM, CDR2 ANQGSEA. Here the CDR3 DNA reads TGCAGTTGGGGGGTCCAAGAGACCCAGTACTTC. Translating gives CSWGVQETQYF. Full variable domain (remainder filled in from reference TRBV29-1 and TRBJ2-5): SAVISQKPSRDICQRGTSLTIQCQVDSQVTMMFWYRQQPGQSLTLIATANQGSEATYESGFVIDKFPISRPNLTFSTLTVSNMSPEDSSIYLCSWGVQETQYFGPGTRLLVL.

The rearrangement uses TRBV6-1 and TRBJ2-4; D perhaps matches TRBD2 (5 bases). This CDR3 has 14 amino acids. CDR1 is MNHNS, CDR2 SASEGT, per germline. V was shortened by 1 base and J by 6 bases, with 10 bases between the two germline ends. The CDR3 DNA sequence: TGTGCCAGCAGTGAAGTATGGACTCTAAACATTCAGTACTTC. Its protein product is CASSEVWTLNIQYF.

The chain uses TRBV6-5 and TRBJ2-6; no reliable D call. CDR1 is MNHEY, CDR2 SVGAGI, per germline. The CDR3 sequence is 11 residues long. V gave up 8 bases and J gave up 5 bases, with 4 bases separating them. This CDR3 reads CASGRANVLTF. DNA for the CDR3: TGTGCCAGCGGGCGGGCCAACGTCCTGACTTTC.

V usage is TRBV5-1 and J usage is TRBJ1-2; a weak D match, TRBD1 (6 bases). Trimming stripped 4 bases from V and 6 bases from J, with 16 bases between. The CDR3 has 14 residues. CDR1 SGHRS and CDR2 YFSETQ come from the germline V gene. The CDR3 is CASSGWGPIDGYTF. For the CDR3, the DNA is TGCGCCAGCAGCGGCTGGGGGCCTATTGATGGCTACACCTTC.

V gene TRBV7-9 combines with J gene TRBJ1-2, with TRBD1 matching 12 bases. The V gene end was trimmed by 4 bases and the J gene end by 7 bases; junction bases not matched to a gene: 7. Germline lookup yields CDR1 SEHNR and CDR2 FQNEAQ (reference sequence). This CDR3 spans 15 amino acids. The CDR3 DNA follows: TGTGCCAGCAGCTACCCGGGACAGGGGGCTTTTGGCTACACCTTC. Translated, it gives CASSYPGQGAFGYTF. Using reference TRBV7-9 and TRBJ1-2 for the parts outside the CDR3, the full variable domain is DTGVSQNPRHKITKRGQNVTFRCDPISEHNRLYWYRQTLGQGPEFLTYFQNEAQLEKSRLLSDRFSAERPKGSFSTLEIQRTEQGDSAMYLCASSYPGQGAFGYTFGSGTRLTVV.

The table lists this clone with a few counts. The chain recombines TRBV2 with TRBJ2-2, with TRBD1 matching 11 bases. The length of the CDR3 is 15 residues. J was trimmed by 5 bases and V by 6 bases; bases with no gene match: 5. Germline-derived CDR1 and CDR2 are SNHLY and FYNNEI. The CDR3 region has the DNA TGTGCCAGCAGCAAGGGACAGGGGGAGACCGGGGAGCTGTTTTTT. Its protein product is CASSKGQGETGELFF.

The chain combines TRBV2 with TRBJ2-3; D is perhaps TRBD1 (5 bases). The CDR3 is made up of 15 amino acids. The V end was cut by 3 bases, the J end by 1 base, with 11 bases between. CDR1 and CDR2 (germline): SNHLY, FYNNEI. CDR3 coding DNA: TGTGCCAGCAGTGAGGCAGGGTCAGGCACAGATACGCAGTATTTT. Translated, it gives CASSEAGSGTDTQYF.

The chain uses TRBV10-1 and TRBJ2-7; D unclear. Germline loops: CDR1 WNHNN, CDR2 SYGVQD (reference sequence). V gave up 1 base and J gave up 0 bases, with 10 bases separating them. This CDR3 is 15 amino acids long. The CDR3, as DNA: TGCGCCAGCAGTGAGTGGCAGGCCAACTCCTACGAGCAGTACTTC. This encodes CASSEWQANSYEQYF.